Given below is one T cell receptor (beta chain) in context. Its antigen is currently unknown. The data derive from a study of graft-versus-host responses after intestinal transplantation. Study outcomes and limitations: Marrow from the recipient contained GvH clones, some of which had appeared first in ileum or blood. Early post-transplant HvG declines were associated with peak circulating GvH clone levels.

Repertoires were generated with immunoSEQ multiplex PCR, while TCRdb's copy carries only in-frame clones and drops some. The sample lists approximately 37,000 clones; about 85% were seen once. Processing of graft tissue released intraepithelial and lamina propria lymphocytes. The starting material was ileum tissue, obtained 200 to 210 days after intestinal transplant. The receptor was derived from a human patient who received an intestinal transplant, so some T cells may come from the graft donor.

The CDR3: CASSLDPGIYGYTF. The CDR3 coding sequence is TGTGCCAGCAGCTTGGATCCAGGGATCTATGGCTACACCTTC. This chain joins TRBV5-4 and TRBJ1-2; TRBD1 might be the D (5 bases). This CDR3 is 14 amino acids long. Germline CDR1 and CDR2: SGHNT and YYREEE (reference sequence). V dropped 0 bases and J dropped 4 bases, with 10 bases sitting between them.